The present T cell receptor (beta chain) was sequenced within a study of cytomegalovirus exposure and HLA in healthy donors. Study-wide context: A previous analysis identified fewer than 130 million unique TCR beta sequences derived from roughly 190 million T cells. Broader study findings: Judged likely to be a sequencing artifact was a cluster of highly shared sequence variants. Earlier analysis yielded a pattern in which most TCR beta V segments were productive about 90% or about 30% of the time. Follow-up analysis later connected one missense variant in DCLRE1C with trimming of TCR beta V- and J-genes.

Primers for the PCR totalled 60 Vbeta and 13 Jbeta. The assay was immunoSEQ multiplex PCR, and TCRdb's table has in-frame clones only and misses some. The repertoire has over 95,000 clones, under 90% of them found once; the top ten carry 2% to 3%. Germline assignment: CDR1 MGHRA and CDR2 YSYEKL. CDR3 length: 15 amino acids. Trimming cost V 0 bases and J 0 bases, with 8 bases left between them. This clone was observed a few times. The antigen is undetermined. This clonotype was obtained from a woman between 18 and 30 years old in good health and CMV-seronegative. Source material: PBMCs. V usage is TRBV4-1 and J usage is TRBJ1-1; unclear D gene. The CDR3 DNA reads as TGCGCCAGCAGCCAAGATCAGGATTTGAACACTGAAGCTTTCTTT. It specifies CASSQDQDLNTEAFF.